This T cell receptor (beta chain) is drawn from a study of CD4 T cells in relation to SARS-CoV-2 and coronaviruses. Study-level points and caveats: Crossreactivity was assessed only for spike protein, not other viral proteins.

TCRdb's copy holds only in-frame clones and misses some; the assay was immunoSEQ multiplex PCR. Among more than 15,000 clones listed, roughly four fifths were seen once. Before the COVID-19 pandemic, during about 2010-2018, CD4+ T cells were taken from unexposed donors. CD4+ T cells were isolated from the cells after about nine days of culture. Testing used SARS-CoV-2 S/N and four cold-coronavirus spikes on unexposed-donor CD4+ T cells, cells permitting. PBMCs were plated at some 2 million per well in IL-2-containing medium. On days 3 and 7, cultures got half fresh IL-2 medium. The V gene's germline CDR1 is MNHEY and CDR2 SVGAGI. Trimming pared 8 bases from V and 6 bases from J, leaving 14 bases between. The length of the CDR3 is 13 residues. This clone was detected once. Its antigen is undetermined.

This sequence was found in a human donor in good health. What was sequenced was CD4+ T cells from PBMCs, cultured in vitro. The chain carries TRBV6-5 and TRBJ1-5; D unclear. CDR3 in amino acids: CASGWEGSQPQHF. The CDR3 DNA follows: TGTGCCAGCGGGTGGGAGGGAAGTCAGCCCCAGCATTTT.